This passage covers 27 T cell receptor beta chains from one sample sequenced in a study of T-cell memory formation after mild COVID-19. TCRdb re-called the 5' RACE reads with MiXCR, one entry per CDR3 protein. Among fewer than 300,000 distinct CDR3 sequences listed, about a sixth were seen once. Sequencing input: PBMCs or a T cell subset sorted from them (not recorded which). The source of these receptors is a man aged 18 to 35 who had mild COVID-19 (a few samples of this study predate the infection). Cell type and time point are not known.

This clonotype was seen at least ten times. The chain couples TRBV5-1 to TRBJ2-2; 7 bases line up with TRBD1. Germline V CDR1 and CDR2: SGHRS, YFSETQ. The trim removed 0 bases at V and 6 bases at J, leaving 8 bases unmatched. There are 16 residues in the CDR3. The CDR3, as DNA: TGCGCCAGCAGCTTGGGACAGGGTCCCGGCGCCGGGGAGCTGTTTTTT. Protein sequence: CASSLGQGPGAGELFF.

The chain carries TRBV14 and TRBJ2-7, with a weak D call TRBD2 (7 bases). The germline V and J ends were trimmed by 4 bases and 5 bases, with 9 bases remaining between them. Germline V gene data show CDR1 as SGHDN and CDR2 as FVKESK. This CDR3 contains 12 residues. This CDR3 is CASSRGGDEQYV. CDR3 DNA: TGTGCCAGCAGCCGAGGGGGGGACGAGCAGTACGTC.

This chain links TRBV12-3 or TRBV12-4 with TRBJ1-6; D is unresolved. The CDR3 sequence is 15 residues long. Trimming cost V 3 bases and J 8 bases, with 14 bases left between them. This CDR3 is CASSFTATIDSPLHF. The CDR3 bases are TGTGCCAGCAGTTTTACAGCCACGATTGATTCACCCCTCCACTTT.

The J gene is TRBJ1-2, the V gene TRBV28, with D unclear. From germline, CDR1 is MDHEN and CDR2 SYDVKM. This CDR3 contains 11 residues. Trimming pared 6 bases from V and 4 bases from J, leaving 6 bases between. In DNA, the CDR3 is TGTGCCAGCAGCGCGGTCTATGGCTACACCTTC. This gives the protein CASSAVYGYTF.

A few counts support this clonotype. This rearrangement joins TRBV11-2 to TRBJ2-3; 9 nucleotides agree with TRBD1. CDR3 length: 15 residues. Trimming removed 5 bases from V and 4 bases from J; junction bases left unmatched: 7. Germline lookup yields CDR1 SGHAT and CDR2 FQNNGV. The CDR3 protein is CASSHYRGPPDTQYF. The CDR3 DNA follows: TGTGCCAGCAGCCACTACAGGGGGCCCCCAGATACGCAGTATTTT.

This clonotype has just one count. V gene TRBV6-6 combines with J gene TRBJ2-5; TRBD2 aligns across 8 bases. The CDR3 sequence is 13 residues long. The V gene end was trimmed by 7 bases and the J gene end by 5 bases; junction bases not matched to a gene: 6. Germline CDR1 and CDR2: MNHNY and SVGAGI (reference sequence). CDR3 nucleotide sequence: TGTGCCAGCAAGGTAGCGGGGAGGGAGACCCAGTACTTC. It codes for CASKVAGRETQYF.

This clonotype was seen a handful of times. The chain is built from TRBV7-9 and TRBJ1-5, with 9 bases fitting TRBD1. Germline loops: CDR1 SEHNR, CDR2 FQNEAQ (reference sequence). CDR3 length: 15 residues. Germline trimming cut 3 bases from V and 5 bases from J; bases unmatched to any gene: 5. CDR3 sequence (DNA): TGTGCCAGCAGCTTCGACGGGACAGGGCATCAGCCCCAGCATTTT. This encodes CASSFDGTGHQPQHF.

Written as DNA, the CDR3 is TGCAGCGTTGGCCTGGTCAGGAACAATGAGCAGTTCTTC. This codes for CSVGLVRNNEQFF. The chain recombines TRBV29-1 with TRBJ2-1; D call uncertain. This CDR3 spans 13 amino acids. V shed 4 bases and J shed 5 bases, with 12 bases lying between them. CDR1 SQVTM and CDR2 ANQGSEA come from the germline V gene.

Comments on this clonotype: The junction shows a germline mismatch at one end, possibly a read error. V is TRBV27 and J is TRBJ1-1; D remains ambiguous. CDR1 is MNHEY and CDR2 is SMNVEV in the germline V gene (reference sequence). This CDR3 contains 13 residues. The CDR3 sequence is CASSWGANAEAFF. The DNA for the CDR3 is TGTGCCAGCAGTTGGGGTGCGAACGCTGAAGCTTTCTTT.

This clonotype turned up a few times. The V gene is TRBV4-2, the J gene TRBJ2-2; D gene uncertain. V gave up 1 base and J gave up 1 base, with 7 bases separating them. The CDR3 is 15 amino acids. Looked up from germline, CDR1 is LGHNA and CDR2 is YNFKEQ. The CDR3 sequence: CASSQGIRNTGELFF. CDR3 sequence (DNA): TGTGCCAGCAGCCAAGGGATACGGAACACCGGGGAGCTGTTTTTT.

The chain combines TRBV2 with TRBJ1-5; the D is unclear. V was shortened by 1 base and J by 6 bases, with 10 bases between the two germline ends. The CDR3 covers 14 residues. Germline values: CDR1 SNHLY, CDR2 FYNNEI. CDR3 region: CASSEGAAIQPQHF. The CDR3 nucleotides are TGTGCCAGCAGTGAAGGGGCAGCGATTCAGCCCCAGCATTTT.

The chain has TRBV18 and TRBJ1-5; 7 nucleotides match TRBD1. From germline, CDR1 is KGHSH and CDR2 LQKENI. The CDR3 loop spans 15 amino acids. Losses at the gene ends were 6 bases for V and 2 bases for J; bases not matched to a gene: 7. The CDR3 nucleotides are TGTGCCAGCTCTCGCCTCGGACAGGGCAATCAGCCCCAGCATTTT. Its protein product is CASSRLGQGNQPQHF.

This clonotype was recorded many times. The rearrangement links TRBV11-2 to TRBJ2-5; D is possibly TRBD2 (5 bases). This CDR3 region has 15 residues. Deletions cut 5 bases from V and 1 base from J, with 14 bases between. From germline, CDR1 is SGHAT and CDR2 FQNNGV. The CDR3 coding sequence is TGTGCCAGCAGCAACAATCTAGGAGGCCAAGAGACCCAGTACTTC. Encoded protein: CASSNNLGGQETQYF.

This clonotype has only a few counts. V is TRBV4-1 and J is TRBJ2-3; D unclear. Trimming cost V 2 bases and J 6 bases, with 12 bases left between them. The CDR3 runs to 14 residues. CDR1 and CDR2 (germline): MGHRA, YSYEKL. DNA of the CDR3: TGCGCCAGCAGCCAACCTTTCGGTGGCGATACGCAGTATTTT. Translating it yields CASSQPFGGDTQYF.

This clonotype has at least ten counts. The chain joins TRBV3-1 to TRBJ2-2, with 7 bases aligning to TRBD1. The CDR3 runs 15 residues. CDR1 and CDR2 from the germline V gene are LGHDT and YNNKEL (reference sequence). The trim removed 6 bases at V and 3 bases at J, leaving 7 bases unmatched. CDR3 nucleotide sequence: TGTGCCAGCAGTCCCCGGGACAGATACACCGGGGAGCTGTTTTTT. Translated: CASSPRDRYTGELFF.

The chain carries TRBV4-2 and TRBJ2-7; 9 bases match TRBD1. The CDR3 is made up of 16 amino acids. V was pared by 0 bases and J by 2 bases, with 5 bases of the junction left unmatched. The germline V gene encodes CDR1 LGHNA and CDR2 YNFKEQ. CDR3 protein: CASSQEMGQGAYEQYF. The DNA for the CDR3 is TGTGCCAGCAGCCAAGAAATGGGACAGGGTGCCTACGAGCAGTACTTC.

This chain uses TRBV19 with TRBJ2-3; the D gene is possibly TRBD2 (6 bases). This CDR3 comprises 13 residues. Germline V gene lookup returns CDR1 LNHDA and CDR2 SQIVND (reference sequence). The V end lost 2 bases, the J end lost 6 bases, and 9 bases lay between the germline ends. CDR3 sequence: CASSIPGVDTQYF. The CDR3, as DNA: TGTGCCAGTAGTATACCGGGGGTGGATACGCAGTATTTT.

The chain uses TRBV7-2 and TRBJ2-2, with 8 nucleotides matching TRBD2. Germline assignment: CDR1 SGHTA and CDR2 FQGNSA. The CDR3 loop spans 14 amino acids. After removal of 3 bases from V and 3 bases from J, the junction contained 0 bases not matched to a gene. CDR3 loop: CASSFSGDTGELFF. Here the CDR3 DNA reads TGTGCCAGCAGCTTTAGCGGGGACACCGGGGAGCTGTTTTTT.

The gene calls are TRBV5-1 and TRBJ2-2; possibly TRBD1 for D (6 bases). V was cut by 2 bases and J by 0 bases, with 17 bases left in between. CDR1 SGHRS and CDR2 YFSETQ come from the germline V gene. The CDR3 totals 18 residues. For the CDR3, the DNA is TGCGCCAGCAGCTTTTCACTTACAGGGCCGGCGAACACCGGGGAGCTGTTTTTT. Encoded protein: CASSFSLTGPANTGELFF.

The chain has TRBV4-3 and TRBJ1-2, with D tentatively TRBD1 (5 bases). This CDR3 has 14 residues. V lost 0 bases, J lost 8 bases, and 13 bases lay in between. The germline V gene has CDR1 LGHNA and CDR2 YSLEER. The CDR3: CASSQDGQGRGYTF. CDR3 nucleotide sequence: TGCGCCAGCAGCCAAGATGGGCAGGGTCGCGGCTACACCTTC.

In this sample, this clonotype turned up a few times. This chain joins TRBV7-6 and TRBJ1-5; no firm D call. V was clipped by 5 bases and J by 3 bases, with 14 bases between them. This CDR3 is built from 15 residues. Germline V CDR1 and CDR2: SGHVS, FNYEAQ. The CDR3 sequence: CASSPGPGVNQPQHF. The CDR3 region has the DNA TGTGCCAGCAGCCCGGGCCCTGGGGTCAATCAGCCCCAGCATTTT.

The chain combines TRBV5-1 with TRBJ1-4; no definite D call. V shed 4 bases and J shed 5 bases, with 15 bases lying between them. Germline values: CDR1 SGHRS, CDR2 YFSETQ. This CDR3 comprises 15 residues. The CDR3 region is CASSLMADPNEKLFF. The CDR3, as DNA: TGCGCCAGCAGCCTTATGGCGGACCCAAATGAAAAACTGTTTTTT.

This rearrangement joins TRBV5-1 to TRBJ2-5; TRBD1 aligns across 7 bases. The CDR3 is 15 residues long. CDR1 and CDR2 from the germline V gene are SGHRS and YFSETQ. Trimming cost V 4 bases and J 1 base; bases outside gene matches: 7. CDR3 amino acids: CASSPLGTVQETQYF. The CDR3 nucleotides are TGCGCCAGCAGCCCCCTCGGGACAGTCCAAGAGACCCAGTACTTC.

Only a few counts were recorded for this clonotype. The CDR3 here is CASSLGGDGGYTF. CDR3 bases: TGCGCCAGCAGCTTGGGGGGCGACGGTGGCTACACCTTC. The chain joins TRBV5-1 to TRBJ1-2; TRBD1 is a possible D gene (5 bases). The V and J ends lost 0 bases and 7 bases respectively, with 10 bases between them. CDR3 size: 13 residues. The germline gives CDR1 SGHRS, CDR2 YFSETQ.

This clonotype was detected a few times. The V and J genes are TRBV4-1 and TRBJ1-1; D remains unclear. V was cut by 4 bases and J by 1 base, with 16 bases left in between. The CDR3 loop spans 16 amino acids. The germline V gene encodes CDR1 MGHRA and CDR2 YSYEKL. The CDR3 DNA follows: TGCGCCAGCAGCCGGCACGATTTATGGGGGAACACTGAAGCTTTCTTT. It encodes CASSRHDLWGNTEAFF.

This clonotype showed up just a few times. The chain combines TRBV7-2 with TRBJ1-1, with D possibly TRBD1 on 5 matching bases. Trimming removed 1 base from V and 3 bases from J, with 9 bases in between. From germline, CDR1 is SGHTA and CDR2 FQGNSA. CDR3 length equals 14 residues. This chain's CDR3 is CASSLEGWYTEAFF. CDR3 bases: TGTGCCAGCAGCTTAGAGGGGTGGTACACTGAAGCTTTCTTT. Full variable domain (rest looked up from reference TRBV7-2 and TRBJ1-1): GAGVSQSPSNKVTEKGKDVELRCDPISGHTALYWYRQSLGQGLEFLIYFQGNSAPDKSGLPSDRFSAERTGGSVSTLTIQRTQQEDSAVYLCASSLEGWYTEAFFGQGTRLTVV.

This clonotype turned up a few times. The genes are TRBV6-2 or TRBV6-3 and TRBJ2-5; 7 nucleotides match TRBD2. V shed 5 bases, J shed 5 bases, and the junction held 8 bases outside the gene matches. The length of the CDR3 is 14 residues. Germline loops: CDR1 MNHEY, CDR2 SVGEGT. CDR3 amino acids: CASSARTSRETQYF. The CDR3, as DNA: TGTGCCAGCAGTGCCCGGACTAGTCGCGAGACCCAGTACTTC.